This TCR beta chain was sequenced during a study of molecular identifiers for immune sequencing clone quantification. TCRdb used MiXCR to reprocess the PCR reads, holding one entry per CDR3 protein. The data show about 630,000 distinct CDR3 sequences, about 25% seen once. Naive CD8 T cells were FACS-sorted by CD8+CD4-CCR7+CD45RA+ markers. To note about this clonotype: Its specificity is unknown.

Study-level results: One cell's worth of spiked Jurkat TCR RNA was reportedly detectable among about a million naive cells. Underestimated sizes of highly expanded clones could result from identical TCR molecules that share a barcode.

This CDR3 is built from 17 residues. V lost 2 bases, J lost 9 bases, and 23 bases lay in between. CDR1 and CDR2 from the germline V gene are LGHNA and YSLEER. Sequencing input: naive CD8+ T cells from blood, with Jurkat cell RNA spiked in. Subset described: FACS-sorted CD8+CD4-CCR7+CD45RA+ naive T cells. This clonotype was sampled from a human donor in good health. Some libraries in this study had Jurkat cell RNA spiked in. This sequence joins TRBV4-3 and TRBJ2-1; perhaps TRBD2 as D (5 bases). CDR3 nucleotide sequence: TGCGCCAGCAGCCAAAAAGGTCCAGCACCGATCGAGGGTGAGCAGTTCTTC. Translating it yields CASSQKGPAPIEGEQFF.